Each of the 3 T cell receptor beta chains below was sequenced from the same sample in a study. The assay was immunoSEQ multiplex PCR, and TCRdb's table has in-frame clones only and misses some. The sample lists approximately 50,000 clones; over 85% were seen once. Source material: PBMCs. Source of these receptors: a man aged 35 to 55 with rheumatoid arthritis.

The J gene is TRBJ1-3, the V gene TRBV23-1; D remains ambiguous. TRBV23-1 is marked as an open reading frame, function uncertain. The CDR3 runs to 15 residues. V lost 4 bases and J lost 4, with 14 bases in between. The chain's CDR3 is CASSRKYPSGNTIYF. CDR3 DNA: TGCGCCAGCAGTCGTAAGTACCCTTCGGGAAACACCATATATTTT.

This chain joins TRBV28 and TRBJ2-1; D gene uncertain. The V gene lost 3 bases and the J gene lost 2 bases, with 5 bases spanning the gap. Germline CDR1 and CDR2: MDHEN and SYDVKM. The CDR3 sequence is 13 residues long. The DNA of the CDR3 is TGTGCCAGCAGTTTCGGGCCCTACAATGAGCAGTTCTTC. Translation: CASSFGPYNEQFF.

The CDR3 DNA sequence: TGTGCCACCACCGCGAAGGGACAGGGGAACGTGGAGACCCAGTACTTC. It encodes CATTAKGQGNVETQYF. J is TRBJ2-5 and V is TRBV24-1; TRBD1 agrees at 10 bases. Germline V CDR1 and CDR2: KGHDR, SFDVKD. The CDR3 has 16 residues. Trimming removed 8 bases from V and 5 bases from J; junction bases left unmatched: 13.